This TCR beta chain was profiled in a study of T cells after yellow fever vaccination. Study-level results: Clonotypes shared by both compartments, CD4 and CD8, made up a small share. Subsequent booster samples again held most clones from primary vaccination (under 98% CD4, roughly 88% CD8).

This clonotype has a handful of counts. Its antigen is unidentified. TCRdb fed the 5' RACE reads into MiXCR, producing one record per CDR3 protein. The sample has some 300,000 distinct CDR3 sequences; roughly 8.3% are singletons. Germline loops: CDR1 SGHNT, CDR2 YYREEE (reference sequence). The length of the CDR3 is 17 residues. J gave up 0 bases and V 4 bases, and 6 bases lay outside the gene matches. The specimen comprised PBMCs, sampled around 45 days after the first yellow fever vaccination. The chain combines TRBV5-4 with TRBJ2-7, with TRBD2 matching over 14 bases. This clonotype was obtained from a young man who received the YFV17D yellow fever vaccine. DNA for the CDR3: TGTGCCAGCAGCACTGTCGGACTAGCGGGGGGCTCCTACGAGCAGTACGTC. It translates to CASSTVGLAGGSYEQYV.